The sequence of this TCR beta chain was determined in a study of PD-1 blockade in classical Hodgkin lymphoma. At the level of the study: Once every 2 weeks, patients received intravenous nivolumab at 3 mg/kg. Study observations and caveats: Reports described newly diagnosed patients as having lower baseline TCR diversity than healthy donors. Initiation of nivolumab under 1 year after ASCT led to exclusion of patients. Those achieving complete response showed baseline diversity like newly diagnosed patients.

Germline CDR1 is MNHNS and CDR2 is SASEGT. V lost 4 bases and J lost 5, with 9 bases in between. The CDR3 is made up of 13 amino acids. Every patient had relapsed following autologous stem cell transplantation, and cohorts differed in brentuximab vedotin exposure. Method: immunoSEQ multiplex PCR; TCRdb's copy keeps in-frame clones and lacks some. The data hold more than 90,000 clones, with 81% observed a single time. A word on this clone: The target antigen is unknown.

Sequenced material: peripheral blood mononuclear cells (PBMCs), taken before the second cycle of nivolumab. This chain links TRBV6-1 with TRBJ2-1; no clear D gene. The TCR comes from a human donor with classical Hodgkin lymphoma. The CDR3 here is CASSVHLDNEQFF. CDR3 DNA: TGTGCCAGCAGTGTACACCTAGACAATGAGCAGTTCTTC.